Shown below are 23 T cell receptor beta chains from a single sample sequenced in a study of cytomegalovirus exposure and HLA in healthy donors. Here immunoSEQ multiplex PCR was the method, and the copy in TCRdb shows in-frame clones only, minus some. Of roughly 48,000 clones listed, 85% to 95% were seen once; the top ten hold approximately 7.8%. Sequenced material: PBMCs. Source of these receptors: a young woman in good health and CMV-seropositive.

The gene calls are TRBV29-1 and TRBJ1-4; no clear D. V was pared by 0 bases and J by 7 bases, with 12 bases between. This CDR3 region has 14 residues. Germline loops: CDR1 SQVTM, CDR2 ANQGSEA. The CDR3 DNA reads TGCAGCGTTGAAGATGGGTACAGCGGTGAAAAACTGTTTTTT. Protein sequence: CSVEDGYSGEKLFF.

This clone has a single count. The chain recombines TRBV7-9 with TRBJ2-7; D unclear. Trimming left V 7 bases short and J 5 bases short, with 12 bases between. This CDR3 contains 12 residues. In germline, CDR1 is SEHNR, CDR2 FQNEAQ (reference sequence). DNA of the CDR3: TGTGCCAGCAAGGAGAATTCAAACGAGCAGTACTTC. This codes for CASKENSNEQYF. The whole variable domain, remainder taken from reference TRBV7-9 and TRBJ2-7, is DTGVSQNPRHKITKRGQNVTFRCDPISEHNRLYWYRQTLGQGPEFLTYFQNEAQLEKSRLLSDRFSAERPKGSFSTLEIQRTEQGDSAMYLCASKENSNEQYFGPGTRLTVT.

This rearrangement joins TRBV5-5 to TRBJ2-7; D might be TRBD2 (5 bases). Germline V gives CDR1 SGHKS, CDR2 YYEKEE (reference sequence). There are 15 residues in the CDR3. Trimming cost V 0 bases and J 3 bases, with 13 bases left between them. The CDR3: CASSLGSSGIYEQYF. The CDR3 DNA reads TGTGCCAGCAGCTTGGGGTCGTCGGGGATCTACGAGCAGTACTTC.

The chain uses TRBV15 and TRBJ1-4; D gene uncertain. Germline V gene data show CDR1 as LNHNV and CDR2 as YYDKDF (reference sequence). V lost 5 bases, J lost 0 bases, and 13 bases lay in between. This CDR3 contains 16 residues. CDR3 loop: CATSPPRQATNEKLFF. The CDR3 DNA sequence: TGTGCCACCAGCCCTCCCCGACAAGCAACTAATGAAAAACTGTTTTTT.

V is TRBV19 and J is TRBJ1-2; TRBD1 might be the D (6 bases). This CDR3 region has 14 residues. CDR1 LNHDA and CDR2 SQIVND come from the germline V gene (reference sequence). V shed 5 bases and J shed 5 bases, with 15 bases lying between them. CDR3 nucleotides: TGTGCCAGTAGTCGGGCCGGGACACTGTATGGCTACACCTTC. Protein sequence: CASSRAGTLYGYTF.

The rearrangement links TRBV6-1 to TRBJ2-5; 8 bases match TRBD2. CDR3 length equals 16 residues. Germline V gene sequence: CDR1 MNHNS, CDR2 SASEGT. The V segment lost 1 base and the J segment 3 bases; nucleotides outside the gene matches: 7. DNA for the CDR3: TGTGCCAGCAGTGAAGGGTGGCGGGGGGCGGAAGAGACCCAGTACTTC. Its translation: CASSEGWRGAEETQYF.

This chain connects TRBV29-1 to TRBJ1-2, with a tentative D call TRBD1 (5 bases). Germline CDR1 and CDR2: SQVTM and ANQGSEA. The CDR3 is 12 residues long. The germline V and J ends were trimmed by 6 bases and 8 bases, with 16 bases remaining between them. CDR3 in DNA: TGCAGCGTGGGACGGGGGTCAAGGGGCTACACCTTC. This codes for CSVGRGSRGYTF. The full variable domain, in which reference TRBV29-1 and TRBJ1-2 provide the parts outside the CDR3, is SAVISQKPSRDICQRGTSLTIQCQVDSQVTMMFWYRQQPGQSLTLIATANQGSEATYESGFVIDKFPISRPNLTFSTLTVSNMSPEDSSIYLCSVGRGSRGYTFGSGTRLTVV.

V is TRBV21-1 and J is TRBJ1-2; the table's D gene call, TRBD1, was not cross checked with the DNA. TRBV21-1 represents a pseudogene. The CDR3 sequence is 16 residues long. In nucleotides, the CDR3 is TGTGCCAGCAGCAAGTGGGACAGTCCCCAGCGCTATGGCTACACCTTC. Its protein product is CASSKWDSPQRYGYTF.

V gene TRBV11-3 combines with J gene TRBJ2-3, with TRBD1 as a possible D gene (6 bases). The CDR3 totals 14 residues. Germline values: CDR1 SGHNT, CDR2 YENEEA. The V and J ends lost 5 bases and 2 bases respectively, with 11 bases between them. CDR3 region: CASSPTGFTDTQYF. The DNA of the CDR3 is TGTGCCAGCAGCCCAACAGGGTTCACAGATACGCAGTATTTT.

The gene calls are TRBV5-1 and TRBJ2-3, with 12 nucleotides matching TRBD2. Germline CDR1 and CDR2: SGHRS and YFSETQ. The CDR3 totals 16 residues. With 4 bases clipped from V and 6 bases from J, the junction kept 9 bases outside the gene matches. The CDR3 nucleotides are TGCGCCAGCAGCCTGACTAGCGGGAGTTCGGTCGATACGCAGTATTTT. It is translated as CASSLTSGSSVDTQYF.

This clone appeared once. The J gene is TRBJ2-3, the V gene TRBV7-2; TRBD1 matches 9 bases. The J segment lost 8 bases and the V segment lost 4 bases, leaving 7 bases of the junction unmatched. The CDR3 is made up of 14 amino acids. The germline V gene encodes CDR1 SGHTA and CDR2 FQGNSA. CDR3 loop: CASSWGGQGSTQYF. As DNA, the CDR3 is TGTGCCAGCAGCTGGGGAGGACAGGGGAGTACGCAGTATTTT.

The chain uses TRBV7-6 and TRBJ2-2, with 9 bases identical to TRBD1. CDR1 is SGHVS, CDR2 FNYEAQ, per germline. Losses at the gene ends were 6 bases for V and 5 bases for J; bases not matched to a gene: 10. The CDR3 loop spans 16 amino acids. The CDR3 loop reads CASSRTGTGYTGELFF. As DNA, the CDR3 is TGTGCCAGCAGTCGAACGGGGACAGGGTATACCGGGGAGCTGTTTTTT.

The rearrangement uses TRBV27 and TRBJ1-2; D is unclear. Germline V CDR1 and CDR2: MNHEY, SMNVEV (reference sequence). This CDR3 contains 16 residues. The V gene lost 0 bases and the J gene lost 0 bases, with 11 bases spanning the gap. The DNA for the CDR3 is TGTGCCAGCAGTTTATCAAGTGTGAGAGCTAACTATGGCTACACCTTC. Translation gives CASSLSSVRANYGYTF.

The CDR3 DNA is TGCGCCAGCAGCTTCGGGACAGGGAATCAGCCCCAGCATTTT. Residues: CASSFGTGNQPQHF. This chain uses TRBV5-1 with TRBJ1-5; 9 positions match TRBD1. V shed 2 bases, J shed 4 bases, and the junction held 1 base outside the gene matches. CDR1 SGHRS and CDR2 YFSETQ come from the germline V gene. The CDR3 runs 14 residues.

The chain is built from TRBV11-2 and TRBJ2-5; 7 bases align to TRBD2. CDR3 length equals 16 residues. Unmatched junction bases numbered 11, after V lost 6 bases and J lost 1 base. From germline, CDR1 is SGHAT and CDR2 FQNNGV. The CDR3 reads CASSNLGLAVQETQYF. The CDR3 DNA reads as TGTGCCAGCAGTAACTTGGGGCTAGCGGTCCAAGAGACCCAGTACTTC.

This chain uses TRBV7-8 with TRBJ2-2; TRBD2 is a possible D gene (6 bases). Trimming stripped 5 bases from V and 0 bases from J, with 19 bases between. The germline V gene has CDR1 SGHVS and CDR2 FQNEAQ. This CDR3 is built from 18 residues. This CDR3 is CASSQVATSGPNTGELFF. CDR3 sequence (DNA): TGTGCCAGCAGCCAGGTCGCTACCAGCGGGCCGAACACCGGGGAGCTGTTTTTT.

This chain connects TRBV11-3 to TRBJ2-2, with 9 bases matching TRBD2. Trimming removed 5 bases from V and 4 bases from J; junction bases left unmatched: 11. This CDR3 contains 17 residues. The germline CDR1 and CDR2 sequences are SGHNT and YENEEA. CDR3 DNA: TGTGCCAGCAGCCAGGGGCGGGGGGGGTCGAGCACCGGGGAGCTGTTTTTT. It is translated as CASSQGRGGSSTGELFF.

The chain is built from TRBV15 and TRBJ1-4; 9 nucleotides line up with TRBD1. Trimming at V came to 0 bases and at J to 8 bases, leaving 7 bases not matched to a gene. The CDR3 consists of 16 residues. Germline V gene sequence: CDR1 LNHNV, CDR2 YYDKDF (reference sequence). The CDR3 sequence: CATSRDTGTGPEKLFF. The CDR3 bases are TGTGCCACCAGCAGAGATACCGGGACAGGGCCCGAAAAACTGTTTTTT.

A single count supports this clone. Germline is not matched at one junction end, which may reflect a read error. The genes are TRBV20-1 and TRBJ2-7, with 9 bases that match TRBD2. Germline V gene data show CDR1 as DFQATT and CDR2 as SNEGSKA (reference sequence). CDR3 length: 11 amino acids. DNA for the CDR3: TGCAGTGCCCGGGGTAGCGGGAGTTTGAACTTC. Protein product: CSARGSGSLNF.

This chain connects TRBV7-9 to TRBJ1-6, with TRBD1 matching 10 bases. The J segment lost 5 bases and the V segment lost 5 bases, leaving 3 bases of the junction unmatched. This CDR3 has 15 amino acids. CDR1 is SEHNR, CDR2 FQNEAQ, per germline (reference sequence). CDR3 DNA: TGTGCCAGCAGCCGAGGGACAGGGGATAATTCACCCCTCCACTTT. Translation gives CASSRGTGDNSPLHF.

This rearrangement joins TRBV11-2 to TRBJ2-7; D possibly corresponds to TRBD1 (6 bases). The germline CDR1 and CDR2 sequences are SGHAT and FQNNGV. The CDR3 loop spans 17 amino acids. Between the trimmed V and J ends, which lost 3 bases and 3 bases, there was a span of 21 bases. CDR3 nucleotides: TGTGCCAGCAGCTTCTGGGACACCAAAATCGGCCGCTACGAGCAGTACTTC. Encoded protein: CASSFWDTKIGRYEQYF.

The chain joins TRBV7-9 to TRBJ1-1; a possible D gene is TRBD1 (6 bases). Between the trimmed V and J ends, which lost 3 bases and 1 base, there was a span of 9 bases. The CDR3 contains 14 residues. Germline loops: CDR1 SEHNR, CDR2 FQNEAQ (reference sequence). CDR3 amino acids: CASSLDSRNTEAFF. The CDR3 DNA sequence: TGTGCCAGCAGCTTGGACAGCCGGAACACTGAAGCTTTCTTT. Using reference TRBV7-9 and TRBJ1-1 for the parts outside the CDR3, the full variable domain is DTGVSQNPRHKITKRGQNVTFRCDPISEHNRLYWYRQTLGQGPEFLTYFQNEAQLEKSRLLSDRFSAERPKGSFSTLEIQRTEQGDSAMYLCASSLDSRNTEAFFGQGTRLTVV.

The chain combines TRBV27 with TRBJ2-1, with 7 bases that match TRBD2. The CDR3 has 14 residues. Unmatched junction bases numbered 6, after V lost 8 bases and J lost 2 bases. The V gene's germline CDR1 is MNHEY and CDR2 SMNVEV (reference sequence). CDR3 loop: CASSETSPYNEQFF. The CDR3 DNA reads as TGTGCCAGCTCCGAGACTAGCCCCTACAATGAGCAGTTCTTC.